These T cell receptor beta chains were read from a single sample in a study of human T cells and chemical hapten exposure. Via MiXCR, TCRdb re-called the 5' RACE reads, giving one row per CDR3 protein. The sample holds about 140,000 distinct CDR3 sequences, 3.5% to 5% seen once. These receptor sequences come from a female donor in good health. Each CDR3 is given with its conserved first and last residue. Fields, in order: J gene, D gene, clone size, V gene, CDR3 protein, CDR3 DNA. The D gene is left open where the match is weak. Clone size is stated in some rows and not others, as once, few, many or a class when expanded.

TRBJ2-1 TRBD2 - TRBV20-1 CSAFPSGGAYNEQFF TGCAGCGCCTTTCCGAGCGGGGGGGCTTACAATGAGCAGTTCTTC
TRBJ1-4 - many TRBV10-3 CAISESGGSTNEKLFF TGTGCCATCAGTGAGTCGGGCGGGTCAACTAATGAAAAACTGTTTTTT
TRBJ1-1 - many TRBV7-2 CASSLGLPGNTEAFF TGTGCCAGCAGCTTAGGTCTCCCCGGGAACACTGAAGCTTTCTTT
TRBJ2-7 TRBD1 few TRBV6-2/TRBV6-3 CASSYPGQGGEQYF TGTGCCAGCAGTTACCCGGGACAGGGTGGCGAGCAGTACTTC
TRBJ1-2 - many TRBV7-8 CASSPRRDPTNYGYTF TGTGCCAGCAGCCCTCGACGAGACCCCACTAACTATGGCTACACCTTC
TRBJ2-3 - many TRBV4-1 CASSQGRFGGADTQYF TGCGCCAGCAGCCAAGGACGGTTCGGTGGGGCAGATACGCAGTATTTT
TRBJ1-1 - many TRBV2 CASRDSNTEAFF TGTGCCAGCAGGGACAGCAACACTGAAGCTTTCTTT
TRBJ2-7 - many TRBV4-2 CASSQELQSYEQYF TGTGCCAGCAGCCAAGAGTTACAGTCCTACGAGCAGTACTTC
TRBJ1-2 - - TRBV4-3 CASSQEWGFGGYTF TGCGCCAGCAGCCAAGAGTGGGGGTTCGGTGGCTACACCTTC
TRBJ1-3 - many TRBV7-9 CASAEPSGNTIYF TGTGCCAGCGCCGAACCATCTGGAAACACCATATATTTT
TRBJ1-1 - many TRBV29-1 CSVREGVNTEAFF TGCAGCGTTAGAGAGGGGGTAAACACTGAAGCTTTCTTT
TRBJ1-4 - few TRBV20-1 CSAQQVERLNEKLFF TGCAGTGCACAGCAGGTTGAGAGGCTTAATGAAAAACTGTTTTTT
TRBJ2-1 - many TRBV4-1 CASSPLGLLTVNEQFF TGCGCCAGCAGCCCGTTGGGCTTACTGACAGTAAATGAGCAGTTCTTC
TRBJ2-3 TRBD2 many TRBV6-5 CASMQGRGTDTQYF TGTGCCAGCATGCAAGGGAGGGGCACAGATACGCAGTATTTT
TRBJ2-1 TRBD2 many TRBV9 CASSEGALSAGGPVEQFF TGTGCCAGCAGCGAGGGAGCCTTATCGGCGGGGGGGCCGGTTGAGCAGTTCTTC